The 29 T cell receptor beta chains below all came from one sample that was sequenced in a study of cytotoxic CD8 clonotypes in ibrutinib-treated CLL. The protocol was immunoSEQ multiplex PCR, while the TCRdb copy is restricted to in-frame clones and leaves out a portion. Of some 200,000 clones in the sample, around 72% were seen once. The sequencing used PBMCs, collected after 24 months of ibrutinib treatment. Receptor source: a human donor with chronic lymphocytic leukemia.

This clone occurred a few times. This chain uses TRBV18 with TRBJ1-1, with 7 bases identical to TRBD1. The germline V gene has CDR1 KGHSH and CDR2 LQKENI. The V and J ends lost 6 bases and 7 bases, in that order; junction bases with no gene match: 2. The length of the CDR3 is 11 residues. The CDR3 spells CASSRDSEAFF. As DNA, the CDR3 is TGTGCCAGCTCTAGGGACAGTGAAGCTTTCTTT.

This clone was seen a handful of times. V gene TRBV5-4 combines with J gene TRBJ2-3, with TRBD2 identical over 7 bases. The CDR3 spans 14 residues. Trimming cost V 7 bases and J 6 bases; bases outside gene matches: 11. Germline CDR1 is SGHNT and CDR2 is YYREEE (reference sequence). CDR3 loop: CASLLRLAPDTQYF. The CDR3 DNA sequence: TGTGCCAGCTTACTTCGACTAGCCCCGGATACGCAGTATTTT.

V is TRBV27 and J is TRBJ2-1; D possibly corresponds to TRBD1 (5 bases). The V gene lost 5 bases and the J gene lost 12 bases, with 26 bases spanning the gap. The germline V gene has CDR1 MNHEY and CDR2 SMNVEV (reference sequence). There are 16 residues in the CDR3. The CDR3: CASSPLSQGLGFGQFF. CDR3 nucleotide sequence: TGTGCCAGCAGTCCCCTATCGCAGGGCTTGGGGTTTGGGCAGTTCTTC.

This chain joins TRBV19 and TRBJ2-2; a weak D match, TRBD1 (6 bases). Trimming shortened V by 7 bases and J by 0 bases, and 12 bases separated the two germline ends. This CDR3 has 15 amino acids. The V gene's germline CDR1 is LNHDA and CDR2 SQIVND (reference sequence). In DNA, the CDR3 is TGTGCCAGTATTGAGACAGGCGCGAACACCGGGGAGCTGTTTTTT. This gives the protein CASIETGANTGELFF.

The chain uses TRBV21-1 and TRBJ2-2. TRBV21-1 is classified as a pseudogene. CDR3 size: 13 residues. The CDR3 protein is CASNHENTGELFF. The CDR3 DNA reads as TGTGCCAGCAACCATGAGAACACCGGGGAGCTGTTTTTT.

In DNA form, the CDR3 reads TGTGCCAGCAGCTTGGGACAAAGCTATGGCTACACCTTC. Encoded protein: CASSLGQSYGYTF. The chain is built from TRBV5-6 and TRBJ1-2; unclear D gene. The CDR3 has 13 residues. Germline CDR1 and CDR2: SGHDT and YYEEEE. Trimming stripped 0 bases from V and 4 bases from J, with 7 bases between.

This chain connects TRBV7-2 to TRBJ2-5; perhaps TRBD2 as D (6 bases). Germline values: CDR1 SGHTA, CDR2 FQGNSA. CDR3 length equals 15 residues. Trimming cost V 4 bases and J 4 bases, with 16 bases left between them. The CDR3 sequence is CASSSNGRRAETQYF. In nucleotides, the CDR3 is TGTGCCAGCAGCTCTAACGGGAGAAGGGCAGAGACCCAGTACTTC.

The chain joins TRBV7-2 to TRBJ2-6, with D unresolved. The V end was cut by 1 base, the J end by 0 bases, with 10 bases between. The germline V gene has CDR1 SGHTA and CDR2 FQGNSA. CDR3 length equals 17 residues. The CDR3 protein is CASSLEGTGSGANVLTF. In DNA, the CDR3 is TGTGCCAGCAGCTTAGAGGGCACTGGCTCTGGGGCCAACGTCCTGACTTTC.

The table lists this clone with a count of one. This chain connects TRBV15 to TRBJ2-1; 11 bases map to TRBD2. Trimming cost V 0 bases and J 3 bases; bases outside gene matches: 7. This CDR3 has 18 residues. Germline CDR1 is LNHNV and CDR2 is YYDKDF (reference sequence). The CDR3 loop reads CATSRDSLAGGGYNEQFF. The CDR3 DNA reads TGTGCCACCAGCAGAGATTCCTTAGCGGGAGGGGGCTACAATGAGCAGTTCTTC.

The rearrangement links TRBV14 to TRBJ1-3; a weak D match, TRBD1 (6 bases). CDR1 is SGHDN and CDR2 is FVKESK in the germline V gene. The CDR3 runs to 14 residues. Trimming pared 1 base from V and 4 bases from J, leaving 8 bases between. CDR3 coding DNA: TGTGCCAGCAGCCAAGTGACAGGAGGAAACACCATATATTTT. This codes for CASSQVTGGNTIYF.

The chain joins TRBV19 to TRBJ2-1; 9 nucleotides match TRBD1. The J segment lost 15 bases and the V segment lost 4 bases, leaving 10 bases of the junction unmatched. In germline, CDR1 is LNHDA, CDR2 SQIVND (reference sequence). There are 13 residues in the CDR3. DNA of the CDR3: TGTGCCAGTAGTACCTCCCCGGGACAGGGTGGGTTCTTC. This sequence encodes CASSTSPGQGGFF.

V gene TRBV27 combines with J gene TRBJ1-4; a possible D gene is TRBD1 (6 bases). This CDR3 comprises 13 residues. Per germline, CDR1 MNHEY and CDR2 SMNVEV (reference sequence). V dropped 4 bases and J dropped 12 bases, with 15 bases sitting between them. The CDR3 region has the DNA TGTGCCAGCAGTTCGGCAGGGGTGCGAGAACTGTTTTTT. Protein product: CASSSAGVRELFF.

The V gene is TRBV2, the J gene TRBJ1-5, with a possible D match to TRBD1 (6 bases). Per the germline V gene, CDR1 is SNHLY and CDR2 is FYNNEI. CDR3 length equals 16 residues. V shed 6 bases and J shed 0 bases, with 15 bases lying between them. CDR3 DNA: TGTGCCAGCAGACGCACCGGGACAAATAGCAATCAGCCCCAGCATTTT. Encoded protein: CASRRTGTNSNQPQHF.

The chain combines TRBV4-3 with TRBJ1-5, with unresolved D. V lost 1 base to trimming and J lost 4 bases, with 14 bases between them. Germline V lookup: CDR1 LGHNA, CDR2 YSLEER. This CDR3 has 16 amino acids. CDR3 coding DNA: TGCGCCAGCAGCCAAGCTACGAATAACCCTAATCAGCCCCAGCATTTT. It is translated as CASSQATNNPNQPQHF.

This clone occurred a few times. The V and J genes are TRBV27 and TRBJ1-5; D might be TRBD1 (5 bases). The CDR3 contains 17 residues. Trimming took off 6 bases at V and 0 bases at J, with 18 bases between the two ends. Germline V gene sequence: CDR1 MNHEY, CDR2 SMNVEV (reference sequence). The CDR3 bases are TGTGCCAGCAGCCCGATCTGGACAATCTATAGCAATCAGCCCCAGCATTTT. Translation gives CASSPIWTIYSNQPQHF.

This clone was seen just once. The chain employs TRBV5-1 and TRBJ2-1, with 8 bases identical to TRBD1. The CDR3 contains 16 residues. Per germline, CDR1 SGHRS and CDR2 YFSETQ. With V trimmed by 0 bases and J by 2 bases, 4 bases remained unmatched. In nucleotides, the CDR3 is TGCGCCAGCAGCTTGGCCCCAGGGGGCACCTACAATGAGCAGTTCTTC. It is translated as CASSLAPGGTYNEQFF.

The CDR3 bases are TGTGCCAGCGCAAAAACGGGGAATCAGCCCCAGCATTTT. Translated: CASAKTGNQPQHF. The J gene is TRBJ1-5, the V gene TRBV18; D not resolved. There are 13 residues in the CDR3. Germline V CDR1 and CDR2: KGHSH, LQKENI. Trimming stripped 8 bases from V and 4 bases from J, with 12 bases between. Together with reference TRBV18 and TRBJ1-5, the CDR3 gives the full variable domain: NAGVMQNPRHLVRRRGQEARLRCSPMKGHSHVYWYRQLPEEGLKFMVYLQKENIIDESGMPKERFSAEFPKEGPSILRIQQVVRGDSAAYFCASAKTGNQPQHFGDGTRLSIL.

The chain combines TRBV6-1 with TRBJ2-7; weak D call: TRBD2 (6 bases). The CDR3 runs to 11 residues. The germline V gene has CDR1 MNHNS and CDR2 SASEGT. V was cut by 2 bases and J by 10 bases, with 9 bases left in between. As DNA, the CDR3 is TGTGCCAGCAGTGAAAACGGGGGACAGTACTTC. This gives the protein CASSENGGQYF.

With respect to this clone: Compared with germline, one end of the junction differs, possibly owing to a read error. This chain links TRBV5-1 with TRBJ2-7, with 7 bases matching TRBD2. CDR1 and CDR2 from the germline V gene are SGHRS and YFSETQ. CDR3 length: 13 residues. The DNA of the CDR3 is TGCGCCAGTAGCTCCCGGGACTACTACGAGCAGTACTTC. Translation: CASSSRDYYEQYF. The whole variable domain, filled in from reference TRBV5-1 and TRBJ2-7, reads KAGVTQTPRYLIKTRGQQVTLSCSPISGHRSVSWYQQTPGQGLQFLFEYFSETQRNKGNFPGRFSGRQFSNSRSEMNVSTLELGDSALYLCASSSRDYYEQYFGPGTRLTVT.

The V and J genes are TRBV7-9 and TRBJ1-1; D not resolved. With 1 base removed from V and 3 bases from J, the gap between germline ends came to 6 bases. This CDR3 is built from 13 residues. Germline-derived CDR1 and CDR2 are SEHNR and FQNEAQ (reference sequence). CDR3 region: CASSLEEDTEAFF. The CDR3 bases are TGTGCCAGCAGCTTAGAGGAAGACACTGAAGCTTTCTTT.

The V call is TRBV4-3, the J call TRBJ2-3, with D possibly matching TRBD1 (6 bases). The CDR3 totals 16 residues. Per germline, CDR1 LGHNA and CDR2 YSLEER. V shed 3 bases and J shed 3 bases, with 16 bases lying between them. DNA of the CDR3: TGCGCCAGCAGCCATTCGAAGGGGGAGTCGACAGATACGCAGTATTTT. Its translation is CASSHSKGESTDTQYF.

This clone has only a few counts. V usage is TRBV30 and J usage is TRBJ1-5; D remains ambiguous. Germline lookup yields CDR1 GTSNPN and CDR2 SVGIG (reference sequence). The CDR3 has 13 amino acids. Trimming removed 5 bases at V and 0 bases at J, with 8 bases between. CDR3 coding DNA: TGTGCCTGGGGACGGGGTAGCAATCAGCCCCAGCATTTT. This gives the protein CAWGRGSNQPQHF.

The chain combines TRBV18 with TRBJ1-3; no definite D call. Trimming cost V 5 bases and J 1 base, with 15 bases left between them. Germline CDR1 is KGHSH and CDR2 is LQKENI. The CDR3 runs to 16 residues. CDR3 in amino acids: CASSIGTGRSGNTIYF. In DNA form, the CDR3 reads TGTGCCAGCTCAATAGGAACGGGGAGATCTGGAAACACCATATATTTT.

The chain couples TRBV4-3 to TRBJ2-1; 7 positions agree with TRBD2. Germline V gene lookup returns CDR1 LGHNA and CDR2 YSLEER. V gave up 0 bases and J gave up 6 bases; unmatched junction bases: 11. The CDR3 has 17 residues. The CDR3 protein is CASSQENPAGIFNEQFF. In nucleotides, the CDR3 is TGCGCCAGCAGCCAAGAAAACCCAGCGGGAATCTTCAATGAGCAGTTCTTC.

The rearrangement joins TRBV11-1 to TRBJ2-5, with TRBD1 as a possible D gene (6 bases). The V and J ends lost 3 bases and 2 bases respectively, with 7 bases between them. The CDR3 is 13 residues long. Looked up from germline, CDR1 is SGHAT and CDR2 is FQDESV (reference sequence). DNA for the CDR3: TGTGCCAGCAGCTTCGGACAGCAAGAGACCCAGTACTTC. The encoded protein is CASSFGQQETQYF.

CDR3 DNA: TGTGCCAGCAGTTTCGACAAACGCCTATACAATGAGCAGTTCTTC. This translates into CASSFDKRLYNEQFF. The chain combines TRBV27 with TRBJ2-1; no reliable D call. Trimming pared 3 bases from V and 4 bases from J, leaving 13 bases between. This CDR3 region has 15 residues. CDR1 is MNHEY and CDR2 is SMNVEV in the germline V gene (reference sequence).

The chain is built from TRBV5-6 and TRBJ2-4; 7 positions match TRBD1. CDR1 is SGHDT and CDR2 is YYEEEE in the germline V gene. The CDR3 covers 17 residues. Trimming removed 4 bases from V and 0 bases from J; junction bases left unmatched: 10. The CDR3 is CASSNDRERLAKNIQYF. In DNA, the CDR3 is TGTGCCAGCAGCAATGACAGGGAGAGGTTAGCCAAAAACATTCAGTACTTC.

This clone occurred a few times. The chain employs TRBV5-1 and TRBJ2-2; tentatively, D is TRBD2 (5 bases). The CDR3 runs 16 residues. Trimming cost V 0 bases and J 3 bases, with 12 bases left between them. The germline V gene encodes CDR1 SGHRS and CDR2 YFSETQ. DNA of the CDR3: TGCGCCAGCAGCTTGGCGGCTAGCTCTTACACCGGGGAGCTGTTTTTT. Protein: CASSLAASSYTGELFF.

V is TRBV7-9 and J is TRBJ1-1; 7 positions match TRBD1. This CDR3 is built from 15 residues. Germline V gives CDR1 SEHNR, CDR2 FQNEAQ (reference sequence). The V gene end was trimmed by 6 bases and the J gene end by 4 bases; junction bases not matched to a gene: 11. CDR3 in DNA: TGTGCCAGCAGGCAAAAACAGGGGTACGGCACTGAAGCTTTCTTT. This sequence encodes CASRQKQGYGTEAFF.